This T cell receptor beta chain emerged from a study of immune cell composition in non-small cell lung cancer. Study-wide background: Most cases were lung adenocarcinoma or squamous cell carcinoma. General study results and limits: Clones >0.5% enriched in tumour were rarer in adenocarcinoma (around 35%) than squamous (around 75%). Tumour-reactive clones were not shown to match dominant in vivo tumour clones.

On this clone itself: Its antigen is not known.

Data came from immunoSEQ multiplex PCR; TCRdb stores just in-frame clones and leaves some out. The repertoire holds about 16,000 clones, around 69% seen once, with around 6.8% in the top ten. This TCR derives from a human donor with non-small cell lung cancer. Sequenced input: lung tumor tissue.

For the CDR3, the DNA is TGTGCCAGCAGCAGACGACAGGGTCTTAGCAATCAGCCCCAGCATTTT. This encodes CASSRRQGLSNQPQHF. V is TRBV28 and J is TRBJ1-5; 7 bases agree with TRBD1. V shed 6 bases, J shed 0 bases, and the junction held 8 bases outside the gene matches. Germline lookup yields CDR1 MDHEN and CDR2 SYDVKM. The CDR3 consists of 16 residues.